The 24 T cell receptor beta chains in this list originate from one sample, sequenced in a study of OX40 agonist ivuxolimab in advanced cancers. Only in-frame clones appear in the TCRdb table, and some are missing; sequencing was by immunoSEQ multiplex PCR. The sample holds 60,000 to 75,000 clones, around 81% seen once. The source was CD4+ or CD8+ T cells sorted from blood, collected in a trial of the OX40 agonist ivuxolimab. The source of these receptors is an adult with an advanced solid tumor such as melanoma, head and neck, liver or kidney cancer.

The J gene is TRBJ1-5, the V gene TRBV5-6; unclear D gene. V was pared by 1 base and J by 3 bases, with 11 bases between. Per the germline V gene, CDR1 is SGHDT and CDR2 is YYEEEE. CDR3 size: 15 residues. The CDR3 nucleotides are TGTGCCAGCAGCTTGTTCGGGTTAACCAATCAGCCCCAGCATTTT. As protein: CASSLFGLTNQPQHF.

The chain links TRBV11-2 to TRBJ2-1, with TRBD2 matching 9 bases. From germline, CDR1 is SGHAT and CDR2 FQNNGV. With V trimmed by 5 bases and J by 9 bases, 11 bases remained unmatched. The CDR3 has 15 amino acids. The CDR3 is CASSASGGTFGEQFF. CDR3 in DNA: TGTGCCAGCAGCGCCAGCGGGGGGACTTTCGGTGAGCAGTTCTTC.

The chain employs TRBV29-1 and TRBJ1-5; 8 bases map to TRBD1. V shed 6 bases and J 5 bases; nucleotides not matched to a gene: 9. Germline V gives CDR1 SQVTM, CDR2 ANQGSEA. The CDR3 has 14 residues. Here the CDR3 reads CSVRDRGVYQPQHF. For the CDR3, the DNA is TGCAGCGTGCGTGACAGGGGTGTCTATCAGCCCCAGCATTTT.

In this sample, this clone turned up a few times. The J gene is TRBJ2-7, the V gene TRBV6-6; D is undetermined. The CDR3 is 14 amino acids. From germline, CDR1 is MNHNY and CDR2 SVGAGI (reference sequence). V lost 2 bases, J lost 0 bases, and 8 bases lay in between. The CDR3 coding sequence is TGTGCCAGCAGTTACGGCGTGAGCTCCTACGAGCAGTACTTC. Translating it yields CASSYGVSSYEQYF.

CDR3 DNA sequence: TGCGCCAGCAGCTTGGGACAGACCTGGTCCGGGGAGCTGTTTTTT. Its translation: CASSLGQTWSGELFF. This chain uses TRBV5-1 with TRBJ2-2, with D perhaps TRBD1 (5 bases). Per germline, CDR1 SGHRS and CDR2 YFSETQ. V lost 0 bases and J lost 6, with 12 bases in between. This CDR3 is 15 amino acids long.

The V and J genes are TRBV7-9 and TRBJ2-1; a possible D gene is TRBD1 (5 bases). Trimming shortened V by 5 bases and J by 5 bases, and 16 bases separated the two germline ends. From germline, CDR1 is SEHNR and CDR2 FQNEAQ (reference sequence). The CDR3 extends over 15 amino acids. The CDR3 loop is CASSPRRTSNNEQFF. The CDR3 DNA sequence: TGTGCCAGCAGCCCCCGCCGGACATCGAACAATGAGCAGTTCTTC.

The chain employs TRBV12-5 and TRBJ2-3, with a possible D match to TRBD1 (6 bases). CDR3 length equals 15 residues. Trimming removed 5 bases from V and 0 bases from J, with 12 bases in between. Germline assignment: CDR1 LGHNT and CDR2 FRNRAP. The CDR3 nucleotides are TGTGCTAGTGGTAGGGGGACGGCTAGCACAGATACGCAGTATTTT. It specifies CASGRGTASTDTQYF.

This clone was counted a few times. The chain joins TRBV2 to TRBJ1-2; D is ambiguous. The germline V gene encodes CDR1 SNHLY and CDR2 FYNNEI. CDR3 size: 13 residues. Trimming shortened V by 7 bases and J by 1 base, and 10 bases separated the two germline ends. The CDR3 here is CASTRDFNYGYTF. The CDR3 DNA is TGTGCCAGCACTAGAGATTTTAACTATGGCTACACCTTC.

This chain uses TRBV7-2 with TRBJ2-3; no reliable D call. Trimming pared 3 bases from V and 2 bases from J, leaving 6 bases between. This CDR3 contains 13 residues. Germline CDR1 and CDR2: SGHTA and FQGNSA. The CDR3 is CASSFPNTDTQYF. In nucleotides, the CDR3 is TGTGCCAGCAGCTTCCCTAACACAGATACGCAGTATTTT. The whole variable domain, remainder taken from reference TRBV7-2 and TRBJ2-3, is GAGVSQSPSNKVTEKGKDVELRCDPISGHTALYWYRQSLGQGLEFLIYFQGNSAPDKSGLPSDRFSAERTGGSVSTLTIQRTQQEDSAVYLCASSFPNTDTQYFGPGTRLTVL.

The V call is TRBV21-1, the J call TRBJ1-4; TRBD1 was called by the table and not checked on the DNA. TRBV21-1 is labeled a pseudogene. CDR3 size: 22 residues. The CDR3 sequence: CASSKALSCRGWGLATNEKLFF. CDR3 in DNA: TGTGCCAGCAGCAAAGCCTTGTCTTGCAGGGGATGGGGCCTTGCAACTAATGAAAAACTGTTTTTT.

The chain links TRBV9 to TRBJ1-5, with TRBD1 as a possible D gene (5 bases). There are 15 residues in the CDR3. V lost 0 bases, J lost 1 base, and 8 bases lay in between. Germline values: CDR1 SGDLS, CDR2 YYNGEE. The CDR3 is CASSVDGGSNQPQHF. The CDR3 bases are TGTGCCAGCAGCGTAGATGGGGGGAGCAATCAGCCCCAGCATTTT.

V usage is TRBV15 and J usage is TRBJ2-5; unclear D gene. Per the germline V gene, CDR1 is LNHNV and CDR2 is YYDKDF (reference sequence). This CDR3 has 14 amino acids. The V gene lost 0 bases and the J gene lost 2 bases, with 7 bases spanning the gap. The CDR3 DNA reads TGTGCCACCAGCAGAGATGGCAGGCAAGAGACCCAGTACTTC. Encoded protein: CATSRDGRQETQYF.

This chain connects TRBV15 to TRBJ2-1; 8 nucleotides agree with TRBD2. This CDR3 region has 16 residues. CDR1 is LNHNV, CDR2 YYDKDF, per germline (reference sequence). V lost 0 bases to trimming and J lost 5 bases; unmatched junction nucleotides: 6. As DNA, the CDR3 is TGTGCCACCAGCAGAGAATTAGCGGGGATAAACAATGAGCAGTTCTTC. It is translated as CATSRELAGINNEQFF.

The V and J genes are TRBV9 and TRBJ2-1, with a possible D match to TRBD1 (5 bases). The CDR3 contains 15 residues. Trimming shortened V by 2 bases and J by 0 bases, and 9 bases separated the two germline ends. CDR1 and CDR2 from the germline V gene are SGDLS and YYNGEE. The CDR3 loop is CASSVQGNSYNEQFF. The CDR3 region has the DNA TGTGCCAGCAGCGTTCAGGGTAACTCCTACAATGAGCAGTTCTTC.

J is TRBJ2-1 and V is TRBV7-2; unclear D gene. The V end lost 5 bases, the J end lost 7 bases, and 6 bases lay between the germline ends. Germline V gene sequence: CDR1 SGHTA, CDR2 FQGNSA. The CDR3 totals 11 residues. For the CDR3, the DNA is TGTGCCAGCAGCCAGGATAATGAGCAGTTCTTC. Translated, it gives CASSQDNEQFF.

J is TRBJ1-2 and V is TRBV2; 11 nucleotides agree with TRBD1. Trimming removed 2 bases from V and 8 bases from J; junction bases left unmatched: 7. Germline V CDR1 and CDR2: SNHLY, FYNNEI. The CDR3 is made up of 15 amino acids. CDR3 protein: CASSESRDRGNGYTF. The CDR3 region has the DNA TGTGCCAGCAGTGAAAGTCGGGACAGGGGGAACGGCTACACCTTC.

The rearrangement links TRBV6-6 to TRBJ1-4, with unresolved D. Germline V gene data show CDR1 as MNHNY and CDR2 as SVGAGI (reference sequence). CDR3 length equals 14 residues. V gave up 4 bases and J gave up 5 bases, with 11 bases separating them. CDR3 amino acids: CASSSHGGNEKLFF. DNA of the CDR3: TGTGCCAGCAGTTCTCACGGCGGAAATGAAAAACTGTTTTTT.

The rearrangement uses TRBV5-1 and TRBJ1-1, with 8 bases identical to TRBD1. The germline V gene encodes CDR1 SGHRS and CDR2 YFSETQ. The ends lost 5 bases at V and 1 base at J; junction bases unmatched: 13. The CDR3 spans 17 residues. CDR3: CASRGFMGRGPNTEAFF. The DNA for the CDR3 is TGCGCCAGCAGGGGCTTTATGGGCAGGGGGCCGAACACTGAAGCTTTCTTT.

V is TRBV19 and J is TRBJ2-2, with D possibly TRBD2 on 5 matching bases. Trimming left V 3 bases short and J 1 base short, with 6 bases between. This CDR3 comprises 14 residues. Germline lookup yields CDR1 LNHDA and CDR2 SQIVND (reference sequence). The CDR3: CASSIEGNTGELFF. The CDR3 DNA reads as TGTGCCAGTAGTATCGAGGGGAACACCGGGGAGCTGTTTTTT. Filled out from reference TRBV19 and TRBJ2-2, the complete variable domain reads DGGITQSPKYLFRKEGQNVTLSCEQNLNHDAMYWYRQDPGQGLRLIYYSQIVNDFQKGDIAEGYSVSREKKESFPLTVTSAQKNPTAFYLCASSIEGNTGELFFGEGSRLTVL.

CDR3 bases: TGTGCCAGCAGCCCTGGGACCTTTGTGGGCACAGATACGCAGTATTTT. Translation gives CASSPGTFVGTDTQYF. The chain carries TRBV5-6 and TRBJ2-3; the D gene could be TRBD1 or TRBD2 (5 bases each). Germline CDR1 is SGHDT and CDR2 is YYEEEE. Trimming removed 4 bases at V and 1 base at J, with 16 bases between. This CDR3 is 16 amino acids long.

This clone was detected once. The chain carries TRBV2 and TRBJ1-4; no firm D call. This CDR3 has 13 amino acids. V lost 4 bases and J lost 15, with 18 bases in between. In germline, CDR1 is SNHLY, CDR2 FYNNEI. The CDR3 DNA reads TGTGCCAGCAGTGTAGATGGGCCCTCGATAGTGTTTTTT. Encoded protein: CASSVDGPSIVFF.

As DNA, the CDR3 is TGTGCCAGCAGCCCATACCAGCGGGGGGGCGGGGCAGATACGCAGTATTTT. Its protein product is CASSPYQRGGGADTQYF. The chain recombines TRBV4-2 with TRBJ2-3, with TRBD2 matching 10 bases. The CDR3 spans 17 residues. V was clipped by 4 bases and J by 4 bases; unmatched bases: 11. Germline CDR1 reads LGHNA; CDR2 reads YNFKEQ.

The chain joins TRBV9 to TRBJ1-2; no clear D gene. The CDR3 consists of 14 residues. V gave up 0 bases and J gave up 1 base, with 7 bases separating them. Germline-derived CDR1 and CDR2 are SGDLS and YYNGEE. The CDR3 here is CASSVGLDNYGYTF. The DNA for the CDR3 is TGTGCCAGCAGCGTAGGGCTGGATAACTATGGCTACACCTTC. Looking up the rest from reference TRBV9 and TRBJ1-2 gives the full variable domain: DSGVTQTPKHLITATGQRVTLRCSPRSGDLSVYWYQQSLDQGLQFLIQYYNGEERAKGNILERFSAQQFPDLHSELNLSSLELGDSALYFCASSVGLDNYGYTFGSGTRLTVV.

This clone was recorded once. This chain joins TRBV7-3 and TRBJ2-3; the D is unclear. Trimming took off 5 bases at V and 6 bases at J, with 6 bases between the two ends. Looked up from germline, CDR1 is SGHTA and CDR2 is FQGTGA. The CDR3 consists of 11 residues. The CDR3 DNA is TGTGCCAGCAGCCTGAGTGATACGCAGTATTTT. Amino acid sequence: CASSLSDTQYF.